This T cell receptor (beta chain) originates from a study of shared clonotypes between healthy human individuals. A split of CD4+ cells into CD45RA+ naive and CD45RA-negative memory subsets was performed. Data came from immunoSEQ multiplex PCR; TCRdb stores just in-frame clones and leaves some out. The sample carries approximately 640,000 clones, 72% recorded once. This CDR3 is built from 16 residues. V shed 5 bases and J shed 4 bases, with 22 bases lying between them. From germline, CDR1 is GTSNPN and CDR2 SVGIG (reference sequence). The TCR comes from a woman aged 25 to 45 in good health. The sample was memory CD4+ T cells sorted from blood. The subset here: CD45RA-negative fraction. This rearrangement joins TRBV30 to TRBJ2-3; D unclear. In nucleotides, the CDR3 is TGTGCCTGGTTGGGCAAGACCGCAAATCGGGCAGATACGCAGTATTTT. This encodes CAWLGKTANRADTQYF.